The following is a TCR beta chain sequence with its context. The antigen is not known. The CDR3 extends 3 residues past the end of the read, so its final part is completed from the germline J gene. The data belong to a study of T cells in women clearing cervical HPV infection. In the study overall: Cases were women with histologically confirmed HPV16-related CIN3 or worse, including 2 invasive cancers.

Germline assignment: CDR1 SEHNR and CDR2 FQNEAQ (reference sequence). The CDR3 is 14 amino acids. General study results and limits: CIN3+ cases had significantly higher TCR repertoire richness than controls, but evenness did not differ. Each sample's T-cell count was unknown, possibly confounding richness.

Genomic DNA, averaging approximately 1,300 ng per sample, yielded TCR beta CDR3 via immunoSEQ. Measured with immunoSEQ multiplex PCR; TCRdb has only the in-frame clones, and not every one. The sample has approximately 30,000 clones. The chain employs TRBV7-9 and TRBJ1-1; no firm D call. The sequenced sample was blood buffy coat. The receptor comes from a woman aged 18-69 years with a cervical HPV16 infection that either progressed to CIN3+ or cleared (not recorded which). CDR3 loop: CASSFLAGDETAFF. The sequenced part of the CDR3 DNA is TGTGCCAGCAGCTTTCTAGCGGGAGACGAGACA.